This TCR beta chain was captured by sequencing in a study of shared clonotypes between healthy human individuals. As for this clone: Its antigen is not identified.

Trimming removed 0 bases at V and 5 bases at J, with 9 bases between. Per the germline V gene, CDR1 is SEHNR and CDR2 is FQNEAQ (reference sequence). The CDR3 has 14 amino acids. Study-wide results and limits: Donor clonotype sharing was expected to depend on sequencing depth. Between a few donors, naive CD4 clonotypes were shared at a level of approximately 5%. Naive subsets, compared against memory subsets, generally had larger estimated richness values.

Clones were sequenced by immunoSEQ multiplex PCR, and TCRdb holds only the in-frame ones, with some missing. This sample has roughly 200,000 clones, with 60% to 75% found just once. J is TRBJ2-3 and V is TRBV7-9; D is uncertain. This receptor was obtained from a man aged 30-40 years in good health. The sequenced sample was memory CD4+ T cells sorted from blood. As for subset: CD45RA-negative fraction. The CDR3 DNA reads as TGTGCCAGCAGCTTAGCCTTGGGAAGAGATACGCAGTATTTT. Encoded protein: CASSLALGRDTQYF.